This TCR beta chain was captured in a study of patients and donors after allogeneic stem cell transplantation (dated by TCRdb to between 2020 and 2021). The CDR3 contains 18 residues, cysteine and phenylalanine counted. Solely the CDR3 DNA is kept, with 54 bases framed from the first base. This clonotype showed up just a few times. This receptor's antigen is unknown. No much larger clone exists at a distance of one base, and base qualities are not known. The library relied on RT-PCR. Sequencer: NextSeq 550. TCRdb handled the public reads itself, with Q25 trimming in fastp and clone calling in MiXCR, and kept productive beta chains. Each CDR3 protein gets just one entry, which takes the most common genes and DNA from the rows behind it. The sample has hundreds of thousands of distinct CDR3 sequences on record, roughly 16% of them singletons. The ten largest account for around 7.2% of the sample.

Sequenced: blood, either unsorted or a sorted T cell fraction (not recorded which). This clonotype was obtained from a human donor who was either an allogeneic HSCT recipient or a stem cell or donor lymphocyte infusion donor (not recorded which). It is not recorded whose cells these are; they may come from a transplant donor. Recombination linked TRBV21-1 to TRBJ1-1; the table's D call, TRBD1, has no DNA check behind it. TRBV21-1 is an annotated pseudogene. The CDR3: CASSLGGSGGDLNTEAFF. The nucleotide sequence is given as TGTGCCAGCAGCCTTGGAGGATCCGGGGGCGACTTGAACACTGAAGCTTTCTTT.